One and the same sample provided the 21 T cell receptor beta chains below, sequenced in a study of blood T cell repertoires in COVID-19. Generated by immunoSEQ multiplex PCR, the TCRdb table keeps only in-frame clones and is missing some. This table holds 160,000 or so clones, approximately 84% found once. Sequenced material: peripheral blood. All receptors derive from a man aged 35-49 years with acute or convalescent COVID-19.

CDR3 sequence reads: CASSQDLAGPYTF. As DNA, the CDR3 is TGTGCCAGCAGCCAAGATCTTGCTGGGCCCTACACCTTC. The chain links TRBV14 to TRBJ1-2; D remains unclear. V was cut by 0 bases and J by 10 bases, with 12 bases left in between. This CDR3 region has 13 residues. CDR1 and CDR2 (germline): SGHDN, FVKESK.

V gene TRBV5-5 combines with J gene TRBJ1-5; D is uncertain. This CDR3 is 12 amino acids long. Germline V lookup: CDR1 SGHKS, CDR2 YYEKEE (reference sequence). Trimming removed 2 bases from V and 5 bases from J, with 5 bases in between. The CDR3 bases are TGTGCCAGCAGCTTTCTTGATCAGCCCCAGCATTTT. Its protein product is CASSFLDQPQHF.

The V gene is TRBV6-6, the J gene TRBJ1-5; no definite D call. CDR1 and CDR2 (germline): MNHNY, SVGAGI (reference sequence). Trimming pared 4 bases from V and 0 bases from J, leaving 13 bases between. CDR3 size: 16 residues. The CDR3 loop is CASSLADLTSNQPQHF. The CDR3 DNA follows: TGTGCCAGCAGTTTGGCAGATCTCACTAGCAATCAGCCCCAGCATTTT.

The genes are TRBV27 and TRBJ2-2, with D maybe TRBD2 (6 bases). The CDR3 loop spans 19 amino acids. V was trimmed by 6 bases and J by 4 bases, leaving 27 bases between them. Germline CDR1 is MNHEY and CDR2 is SMNVEV (reference sequence). CDR3 DNA sequence: TGTGCCAGCAGACCCGGGACTTCATTCTGGAGGGACTCCACCGGGGAGCTGTTTTTT. This translates into CASRPGTSFWRDSTGELFF.

The chain recombines TRBV7-3 with TRBJ2-1; 11 bases are a match to TRBD2. Losses at the gene ends were 4 bases for V and 1 base for J; bases not matched to a gene: 6. From germline, CDR1 is SGHTA and CDR2 FQGTGA. The CDR3 runs 17 residues. The CDR3 here is CASSSPSSGGSYNEQFF. The CDR3 DNA sequence: TGTGCCAGCAGCTCCCCCTCTAGCGGGGGGTCCTACAATGAGCAGTTCTTC.

V and J are TRBV6-1 and TRBJ2-4, with 7 bases fitting TRBD1. CDR3 length equals 16 residues. The V segment lost 1 base and the J segment 3 bases; nucleotides outside the gene matches: 6. Looked up from germline, CDR1 is MNHNS and CDR2 is SASEGT. The CDR3 DNA is TGTGCCAGCAGTGAAGGGACAGGCTTGGGCAAAAACATTCAGTACTTC. It is translated as CASSEGTGLGKNIQYF.

The J gene is TRBJ1-1, the V gene TRBV6-5, with D possibly TRBD1 on 6 matching bases. Trimming took 6 bases from V and 4 from J, leaving 15 bases between them. The germline V gene has CDR1 MNHEY and CDR2 SVGAGI. CDR3 length: 14 amino acids. DNA for the CDR3: TGTGCCAGCAGGCCCAGACAGGCGGGCACTGAAGCTTTCTTT. It yields the protein CASRPRQAGTEAFF.

The V gene is TRBV29-1, the J gene TRBJ2-7; no clear D gene. CDR1 and CDR2 from the germline V gene are SQVTM and ANQGSEA. The CDR3 spans 11 residues. Trimming pared 4 bases from V and 3 bases from J, leaving 7 bases between. CDR3 residues: CSVVASYEQYF. CDR3 nucleotides: TGCAGCGTTGTCGCCAGCTACGAGCAGTACTTC.

This clone was recorded once. V is TRBV2 and J is TRBJ1-2; D is uncertain. The germline V gene has CDR1 SNHLY and CDR2 FYNNEI. The CDR3 contains 14 residues. Trimming removed 3 bases from V and 3 bases from J, with 11 bases in between. The CDR3 region has the DNA TGTGCCAGCAGTGAGATGAGGGATTACTATGGCTACACCTTC. It specifies CASSEMRDYYGYTF. Complete variable domain (other parts from reference TRBV2 and TRBJ1-2): EPEVTQTPSHQVTQMGQEVILRCVPISNHLYFYWYRQILGQKVEFLVSFYNNEISEKSEIFDDQFSVERPDGSNFTLKIRSTKLEDSAMYFCASSEMRDYYGYTFGSGTRLTVV.

The chain couples TRBV28 to TRBJ1-4; no clear D. The CDR3 extends over 13 amino acids. Trimming cost V 4 bases and J 11 bases, with 14 bases left between them. Germline-derived CDR1 and CDR2 are MDHEN and SYDVKM. The CDR3 DNA sequence: TGTGCCAGCAGTTCCCCCTTATACGGGAAACTGTTTTTT. It encodes CASSSPLYGKLFF.

The V call is TRBV20-1, the J call TRBJ1-2; 8 nucleotides align to TRBD1. The CDR3 totals 15 residues. Germline V gives CDR1 DFQATT, CDR2 SNEGSKA (reference sequence). V shed 3 bases and J 5 bases; nucleotides not matched to a gene: 11. The CDR3 DNA reads as TGCAGTGCTAGTCCTTCAGGGGGCGAGGTGTATGGCTACACCTTC. It yields the protein CSASPSGGEVYGYTF.

This clone was counted once. V and J are TRBV6-5 and TRBJ2-2, with 8 bases identical to TRBD1. Germline CDR1 reads MNHEY; CDR2 reads SVGAGI. This CDR3 comprises 13 residues. The V segment lost 2 bases and the J segment 12 bases; nucleotides outside the gene matches: 5. The CDR3 is CASSYPGQGKLFF. In DNA, the CDR3 is TGTGCCAGCAGTTACCCCGGACAGGGAAAGCTGTTTTTT.

Written as DNA, the CDR3 is TGTGCCAGCAGTTTAACCCCAGGGGGCGGCTACGAGCAGTACTTC. Amino acid sequence: CASSLTPGGGYEQYF. V usage is TRBV28 and J usage is TRBJ2-7, with 8 nucleotides matching TRBD1. V lost 2 bases to trimming and J lost 3 bases; unmatched junction nucleotides: 6. Germline CDR1 is MDHEN and CDR2 is SYDVKM. There are 15 residues in the CDR3. Supplemented by reference TRBV28 and TRBJ2-7, the full variable domain reads DVKVTQSSRYLVKRTGEKVFLECVQDMDHENMFWYRQDPGLGLRLIYFSYDVKMKEKGDIPEGYSVSREKKERFSLILESASTNQTSMYLCASSLTPGGGYEQYFGPGTRLTVT.

The chain carries TRBV5-1 and TRBJ1-1, with D uncertain. Germline assignment: CDR1 SGHRS and CDR2 YFSETQ. This CDR3 has 14 residues. V was cut by 0 bases and J by 8 bases, with 14 bases left in between. Here the CDR3 reads CASSLADPSREAFF. The CDR3 DNA sequence: TGCGCCAGCAGCTTGGCCGATCCAAGCAGGGAAGCTTTCTTT.

CDR3: CASSERGSTGELFF. The CDR3 region has the DNA TGTGCCAGCAGTGAGAGGGGGAGCACCGGGGAGCTGTTTTTT. The V call is TRBV6-1, the J call TRBJ2-2, with D possibly being TRBD1 (6 bases). The germline CDR1 and CDR2 sequences are MNHNS and SASEGT. The length of the CDR3 is 14 residues. V lost 3 bases, J lost 4 bases, and 9 bases lay in between.

The V gene is TRBV7-9, the J gene TRBJ2-3, with D tentatively TRBD2 (7 bases). Per the germline V gene, CDR1 is SEHNR and CDR2 is FQNEAQ (reference sequence). V lost 4 bases and J lost 1, with 12 bases in between. This CDR3 is built from 15 residues. CDR3 protein: CASSSGGPRTDTQYF. CDR3 DNA sequence: TGTGCCAGCAGCTCCGGGGGGCCCCGCACAGATACGCAGTATTTT.

V and J are TRBV20-1 and TRBJ2-3; maybe TRBD1 (6 bases). This CDR3 contains 15 residues. Germline CDR1 is DFQATT and CDR2 is SNEGSKA (reference sequence). Between the trimmed V and J ends, which lost 3 bases and 5 bases, there was a span of 18 bases. CDR3: CSASEDSLRGDTQYF. CDR3 coding DNA: TGCAGTGCTAGTGAGGACAGTTTAAGGGGAGATACGCAGTATTTT.

The rearrangement links TRBV7-2 to TRBJ2-1, with 8 bases aligning to TRBD2. Per germline, CDR1 SGHTA and CDR2 FQGNSA. CDR3 length equals 14 residues. DNA for the CDR3: TGTGGATGTGCGGGGGGAAGGTACAACAATGAGCAGTTCTTC. Its protein product is CGCAGGRYNNEQFF.

This chain links TRBV28 with TRBJ2-1, with D possibly TRBD2 on 7 matching bases. The V end was cut by 9 bases, the J end by 1 base, with 13 bases between. Per germline, CDR1 MDHEN and CDR2 SYDVKM. The CDR3 runs 14 residues. CDR3 DNA: TGTGCCAGTACAAAGGGGGGGTCCTACAATGAGCAGTTCTTC. Translation: CASTKGGSYNEQFF.

The V and J genes are TRBV7-2 and TRBJ1-6; no reliable D call. The CDR3 spans 15 residues. Germline-derived CDR1 and CDR2 are SGHTA and FQGNSA. V lost 6 bases and J 9 bases, leaving 18 bases between the germline ends. The CDR3 spells CASSLRFSGGSPLHF. The DNA of the CDR3 is TGTGCCAGCAGTCTTAGGTTTAGCGGTGGTTCACCCCTCCACTTT.

The CDR3 protein is CASSASGVGTEAFF. In nucleotides, the CDR3 is TGTGCCAGCAGCGCGTCAGGGGTCGGCACTGAAGCTTTCTTT. The V and J genes are TRBV9 and TRBJ1-1; possible D gene TRBD1, 6 bases. V was trimmed by 3 bases and J by 4 bases, leaving 13 bases between them. The CDR3 has 14 residues. Germline V gene data show CDR1 as SGDLS and CDR2 as YYNGEE.